Given below is one T cell receptor (beta chain) in context. Germline V gives CDR1 SGHAT, CDR2 FQNNGV. V was clipped by 5 bases and J by 5 bases; unmatched bases: 2. CDR3 length: 14 amino acids. The sample is drawn from a study of T cell changes during pregnancy in multiple sclerosis. Only in-frame clones appear in the TCRdb table, and some are missing; sequencing was by immunoSEQ multiplex PCR. The sample has around 42,000 clones, under 95% seen once. This sequence joins TRBV11-2 and TRBJ2-3; 12 positions agree with TRBD2. This receptor was obtained from a female donor with multiple sclerosis, enrolled in a pregnancy study. The sample was CD4+ T cells from peripheral blood mononuclear cells, taken in the third trimester of pregnancy. CDR3 loop: CASSAGLAGDTQYF. Written as DNA, the CDR3 is TGTGCCAGCAGCGCGGGACTAGCGGGAGATACGCAGTATTTT.